These 22 T cell receptor beta chains share one sample of origin, sequenced in a study of T-cell reconstitution after alpha-beta-depleted transplantation in children. Construction of the TCRbeta library involved unique molecular identifiers. Each CDR3 protein is one row after TCRdb ran MiXCR on the PCR reads. Among tens of thousands of distinct CDR3 sequences listed, over 4.5% were seen once. This specimen was PBMCs, mostly from graft donor cells, taken 180 days after TCRalphabeta/CD19-depleted stem cell transplant. The receptors shown here come from a boy under two years old who had a stem cell transplant for acute myeloid leukemia, so the T cells may come from the graft donor.

This clonotype was seen repeatedly, ten times or more. This rearrangement joins TRBV5-1 to TRBJ1-2; D not certain. Germline CDR1 and CDR2: SGHRS and YFSETQ. The length of the CDR3 is 13 residues. The V end was cut by 3 bases, the J end by 3 bases, with 9 bases between. The CDR3 DNA sequence: TGCGCCAGCAGCTACGGTAGGGACTATGGCTACACCTTC. This encodes CASSYGRDYGYTF. Together with reference TRBV5-1 and TRBJ1-2, the CDR3 gives the full variable domain: KAGVTQTPRYLIKTRGQQVTLSCSPISGHRSVSWYQQTPGQGLQFLFEYFSETQRNKGNFPGRFSGRQFSNSRSEMNVSTLELGDSALYLCASSYGRDYGYTFGSGTRLTVV.

This clonotype was detected many times. The chain is built from TRBV6-2 or TRBV6-3 and TRBJ1-1, with no clear D. The V end was cut by 5 bases, the J end by 5 bases, with 12 bases between. This CDR3 spans 13 amino acids. Germline lookup yields CDR1 MNHEY and CDR2 SVGEGT. The CDR3 sequence: CASSLPGWTEAFF. The CDR3 region has the DNA TGTGCCAGCAGTCTCCCCGGATGGACTGAAGCTTTCTTT.

This clonotype has at least ten counts. The chain is built from TRBV27 and TRBJ2-3; 7 bases line up with TRBD1. Looked up from germline, CDR1 is MNHEY and CDR2 is SMNVEV (reference sequence). The V segment lost 3 bases and the J segment 5 bases; nucleotides outside the gene matches: 14. The CDR3 length is 17 residues. CDR3: CASSFGRPDRAIDTQYF. The CDR3 region has the DNA TGTGCCAGCAGTTTCGGACGCCCAGACAGGGCGATAGATACGCAGTATTTT.

This clonotype has a count of ten or more. The genes are TRBV6-5 and TRBJ2-1, with TRBD2 matching over 9 bases. The length of the CDR3 is 15 residues. CDR1 MNHEY and CDR2 SVGAGI come from the germline V gene. The ends lost 4 bases at V and 6 bases at J; junction bases unmatched: 7. The CDR3 loop reads CASSSSGGFGNEQFF. DNA of the CDR3: TGTGCCAGCAGTTCCAGCGGGGGGTTTGGCAATGAGCAGTTCTTC.

This clonotype has at least ten counts. The CDR3 spells CASSYWTSGYQETQYF. The CDR3 DNA is TGTGCCAGCAGTTACTGGACTAGCGGGTACCAAGAGACCCAGTACTTC. This rearrangement joins TRBV6-5 to TRBJ2-5, with TRBD2 identical over 11 bases. CDR3 size: 16 residues. Germline trimming cut 1 base from V and 0 bases from J; bases unmatched to any gene: 1. The germline CDR1 and CDR2 sequences are MNHEY and SVGAGI.

Within the sample, this clonotype is medium-sized. The chain recombines TRBV29-1 with TRBJ2-1; D gene uncertain. This CDR3 comprises 12 residues. Germline loops: CDR1 SQVTM, CDR2 ANQGSEA. V dropped 3 bases and J dropped 3 bases, with 6 bases sitting between them. CDR3 loop: CSVDPGYNEQFF. The CDR3 bases are TGCAGCGTTGACCCGGGCTACAATGAGCAGTTCTTC.

This clonotype occurred many times. The chain recombines TRBV12-3 or TRBV12-4 with TRBJ2-7, with D unclear. V dropped 6 bases and J dropped 1 base, with 10 bases sitting between them. CDR3 size: 13 residues. The CDR3 DNA reads TGTGCCAGCAGCAAAAGCAATTCCTACGAGCAGTACGTC. Translated: CASSKSNSYEQYV.

This clonotype was detected ten times or more. The chain is built from TRBV12-5 and TRBJ2-7, with TRBD1 matching 7 bases. CDR1 and CDR2 from the germline V gene are LGHNT and FRNRAP. With V trimmed by 0 bases and J by 4 bases, 6 bases remained unmatched. The CDR3 runs to 15 residues. In nucleotides, the CDR3 is TGTGCTAGTGGTTTGGTATTAGGGGGCGGGTACGAGCAGTACTTC. Its translation: CASGLVLGGGYEQYF.

This clonotype appeared many times. The rearrangement links TRBV11-2 to TRBJ1-6; D remains ambiguous. The V gene lost 5 bases and the J gene lost 13 bases, with 12 bases spanning the gap. This CDR3 comprises 12 residues. Germline CDR1 SGHAT, CDR2 FQNNGV. The chain's CDR3 is CASSAQFGPLHF. The CDR3 coding sequence is TGTGCCAGCAGCGCCCAGTTTGGGCCCCTCCACTTT.

This clonotype was recorded many times. The rearrangement uses TRBV7-2 and TRBJ1-1; no definite D call. Germline V lookup: CDR1 SGHTA, CDR2 FQGNSA. The V end was cut by 1 base, the J end by 4 bases, with 13 bases between. The CDR3 loop spans 15 amino acids. The CDR3 sequence is CASSLEGTSFTEAFF. CDR3 coding DNA: TGTGCCAGCAGCTTAGAGGGAACATCCTTCACTGAAGCTTTCTTT.

This clonotype appeared many times. This rearrangement joins TRBV5-5 to TRBJ1-3, with TRBD1 matching over 9 bases. Germline CDR1 and CDR2: SGHKS and YYEKEE (reference sequence). The CDR3 covers 13 residues. Germline trimming cut 4 bases from V and 7 bases from J; bases unmatched to any gene: 3. The CDR3 DNA follows: TGTGCCAGCAGCGTCGGACAGGGGAACACCATATATTTT. Its protein is CASSVGQGNTIYF.

This clonotype was found many times. V is TRBV5-1 and J is TRBJ2-1; D gene unclear. V was trimmed by 4 bases and J by 0 bases, leaving 17 bases between them. The CDR3 is 17 residues long. Germline V gene data show CDR1 as SGHRS and CDR2 as YFSETQ. The CDR3 DNA reads as TGCGCCAGCAGCCAGGTAGTAGCTACGAGCTCCTACAATGAGCAGTTCTTC. Translated, it gives CASSQVVATSSYNEQFF.

There are many counts of this clonotype. The chain links TRBV7-9 to TRBJ1-3; D is perhaps TRBD1 (5 bases). Germline values: CDR1 SEHNR, CDR2 FQNEAQ (reference sequence). With 3 bases removed from V and 1 base from J, the gap between germline ends came to 13 bases. This CDR3 is 16 amino acids long. CDR3 residues: CASSLGPGRSGNTIYF. CDR3 nucleotides: TGTGCCAGCAGCTTGGGGCCTGGACGTTCTGGAAACACCATATATTTT.

Regarding this clonotype: At one end, the junction sequence differs from germline, possibly due to a read error. The genes are TRBV23-1 and TRBJ2-4; perhaps TRBD1 as D (6 bases). TRBV23-1 is labeled an ORF, and its function is uncertain. The CDR3 is 10 amino acids. Written as DNA, the CDR3 is TGCGCCAGCGGACAGAACATGCAGTACTTC. Translated, it gives CASGQNMQYF.

This clonotype has at least ten counts. This chain joins TRBV11-2 and TRBJ2-2; 8 nucleotides align to TRBD1. CDR1 SGHAT and CDR2 FQNNGV come from the germline V gene. The length of the CDR3 is 16 residues. J was trimmed by 4 bases and V by 1 base; bases with no gene match: 5. The CDR3 DNA sequence: TGTGCCAGCAGCTTAGTAATGGACAGGGCCACCGGGGAGCTGTTTTTT. Translating it yields CASSLVMDRATGELFF.

This clonotype was seen at least ten times. The rearrangement links TRBV12-3 or TRBV12-4 to TRBJ2-1; D remains unclear. V dropped 5 bases and J dropped 4 bases, with 18 bases sitting between them. CDR3 length: 16 residues. CDR3 residues: CASSLVFSWLYNEQFF. The CDR3 bases are TGTGCCAGCAGTCTCGTCTTCAGTTGGCTTTACAATGAGCAGTTCTTC.

This clonotype has a count of ten or more. The CDR3 loop is CASSWGPGHYGYTF. CDR3 nucleotide sequence: TGTGCCAGCAGCTGGGGACCGGGGCACTATGGCTACACCTTC. V is TRBV12-3 or TRBV12-4 and J is TRBJ1-2, with a tentative D call TRBD1 (5 bases). The CDR3 has 14 amino acids. Deletions cut 6 bases from V and 3 bases from J, with 14 bases between.

This clonotype appeared many times. The genes are TRBV4-1 and TRBJ2-7; D unresolved. CDR3 length: 14 residues. V was clipped by 0 bases and J by 0 bases, with 6 bases between them. CDR1 is MGHRA, CDR2 YSYEKL, per germline. CDR3 protein: CASSQEQNSYEQYF. DNA of the CDR3: TGCGCCAGCAGCCAAGAACAGAACTCCTACGAGCAGTACTTC.

The table lists this clonotype with many counts. CDR3 nucleotides: TGTGCCAGCAGTCATGGACAGACCGGGGAGCTGTTTTTT. It specifies CASSHGQTGELFF. The chain has TRBV6-5 and TRBJ2-2, with D possibly matching TRBD1 (6 bases). CDR1 and CDR2 from the germline V gene are MNHEY and SVGAGI. The CDR3 is 13 amino acids. Trimming stripped 5 bases from V and 5 bases from J, with 9 bases between.

CDR3 DNA sequence: TGTGCCAGCTCACCACCGACAGACTTCTATGGCTACACCTTC. Encoded protein: CASSPPTDFYGYTF. The chain carries TRBV18 and TRBJ1-2, with D perhaps matching TRBD1 (5 bases). Between the trimmed V and J ends, which lost 0 bases and 4 bases, there was a span of 9 bases. Germline values: CDR1 KGHSH, CDR2 LQKENI. This CDR3 has 14 amino acids. The complete variable domain, with remaining parts taken from reference TRBV18 and TRBJ1-2, reads NAGVMQNPRHLVRRRGQEARLRCSPMKGHSHVYWYRQLPEEGLKFMVYLQKENIIDESGMPKERFSAEFPKEGPSILRIQQVVRGDSAAYFCASSPPTDFYGYTFGSGTRLTVV.

This clonotype was picked up many times. This chain links TRBV12-3 or TRBV12-4 with TRBJ1-1, with TRBD1 as a possible D gene (5 bases). This CDR3 spans 15 amino acids. The germline V and J ends were trimmed by 7 bases and 4 bases, with 19 bases remaining between them. CDR3 bases: TGTGCCAGCACTAACCGCGGGGGACTGGGCACTGAAGCTTTCTTT. Translating it yields CASTNRGGLGTEAFF.

This clonotype was detected ten times or more. The genes are TRBV7-9 and TRBJ2-2; TRBD1 aligns across 7 bases. The CDR3 extends over 14 amino acids. The V and J ends lost 5 bases and 6 bases, in that order; junction bases with no gene match: 6. Germline assignment: CDR1 SEHNR and CDR2 FQNEAQ (reference sequence). CDR3 loop: CASSPGQVPGELFF. Written as DNA, the CDR3 is TGTGCCAGCAGCCCCGGACAGGTTCCCGGGGAGCTGTTTTTT. Based on the CDR3 plus reference TRBV7-9 and TRBJ2-2, the full variable domain is DTGVSQNPRHKITKRGQNVTFRCDPISEHNRLYWYRQTLGQGPEFLTYFQNEAQLEKSRLLSDRFSAERPKGSFSTLEIQRTEQGDSAMYLCASSPGQVPGELFFGEGSRLTVL.